What follows describes a single T cell receptor beta chain. CDR1 is MNHEY and CDR2 is SMNVEV in the germline V gene (reference sequence). The CDR3 runs 13 residues. V was pared by 8 bases and J by 4 bases, with 4 bases of the junction left unmatched. This sample was included in a study of blood T cell repertoires in COVID-19. Study-level background: Sites across the United States, Italy and Spain contributed samples from acute and convalescent COVID-19.

In the authors' methods: Using reference gene primer amplification, nucleated cell counts were estimated. Profiling relied on immunoSEQ multiplex PCR, and the TCRdb table lists in-frame clones only, not all of them. Clonal size and the V and J genes are those of that table, whereas D and trimming came from the DNA. The table has just under 45,000 clones, 88% seen once. The receptor comes from a woman aged 35 to 49 with acute or convalescent COVID-19. Sequencing was performed on peripheral blood. The chain is built from TRBV27 and TRBJ1-4; 7 bases agree with TRBD1. CDR3 DNA sequence: TGTGCCAGCTCTGGGACAGTTAATGAAAAACTGTTTTTT. Protein: CASSGTVNEKLFF.